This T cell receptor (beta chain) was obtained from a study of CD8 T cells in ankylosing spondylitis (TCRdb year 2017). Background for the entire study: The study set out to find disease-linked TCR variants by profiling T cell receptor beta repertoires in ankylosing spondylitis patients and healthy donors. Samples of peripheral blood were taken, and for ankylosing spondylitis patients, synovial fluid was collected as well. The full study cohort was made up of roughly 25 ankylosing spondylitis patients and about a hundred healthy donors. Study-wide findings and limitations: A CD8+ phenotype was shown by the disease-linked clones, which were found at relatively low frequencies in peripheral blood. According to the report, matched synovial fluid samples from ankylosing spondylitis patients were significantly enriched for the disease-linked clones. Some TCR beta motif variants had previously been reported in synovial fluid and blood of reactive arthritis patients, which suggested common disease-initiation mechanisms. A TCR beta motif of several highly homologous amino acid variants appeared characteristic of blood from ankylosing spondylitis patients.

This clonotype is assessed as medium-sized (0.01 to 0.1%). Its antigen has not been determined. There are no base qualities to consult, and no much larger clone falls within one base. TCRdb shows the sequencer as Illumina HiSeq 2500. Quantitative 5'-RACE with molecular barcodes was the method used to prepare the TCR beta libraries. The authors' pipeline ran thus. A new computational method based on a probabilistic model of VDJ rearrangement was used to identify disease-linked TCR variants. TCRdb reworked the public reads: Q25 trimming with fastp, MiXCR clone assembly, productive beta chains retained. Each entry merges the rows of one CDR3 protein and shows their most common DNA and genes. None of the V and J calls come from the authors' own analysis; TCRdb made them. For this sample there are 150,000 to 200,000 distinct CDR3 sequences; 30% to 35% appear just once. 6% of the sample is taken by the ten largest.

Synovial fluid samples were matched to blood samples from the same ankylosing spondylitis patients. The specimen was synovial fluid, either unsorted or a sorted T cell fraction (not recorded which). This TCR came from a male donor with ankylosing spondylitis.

The nucleotide sequence reads TGCGCCAGCAGCTTGAGGACAGGGGTCGAAGGGACTGAAGCTTTCTTT. It encodes CASSLRTGVEGTEAFF. The rearranged chain carries TRBV5-1 and TRBJ1-1; 9 bases in the junction line up with TRBD1. The germline V end is reduced by 1 base and the J end by 5 bases; junction bases left unmatched: 9. Measured from the cysteine to the phenylalanine, the CDR3 is 16 residues long. Only the CDR3 DNA stays, 48 bases, in frame from base 1. The germline V gene provides CDR1 SGHRS and CDR2 YFSETQ.